This T cell receptor beta chain is drawn from a study of human T cells and chemical hapten exposure. Trimming pared 8 bases from V and 3 bases from J, leaving 14 bases between. The CDR3 has 13 amino acids. Per germline, CDR1 MDHEN and CDR2 SYDVKM. The study used a library that attached unique molecular identifiers to individual cDNA molecules. TCRdb passed the RACE reads through MiXCR, listing each CDR3 protein once. The sample lists some 45,000 distinct CDR3 sequences, less than 4.5% occurring once. This clonotype was counted many times. Its antigen remains unidentified. Points from the study as a whole: Following DPC sensitization, TCRs present above 1 in 1000 frequency showed no change.

Time point noted: healthy volunteer bleed at 2 weeks. Unfractionated whole blood was the source of the extracted total RNA. The chain couples TRBV28 to TRBJ2-7; TRBD1 is a possible D gene (6 bases). The sequence was collected from a human donor in good health. Some clones in this sample may be carry-over from other donors' samples. Sample: whole blood. The CDR3 DNA follows: TGTGCCAGCGGGGGCTCGGGGCGCTACGAGCAGTACTTC. Translated, it gives CASGGSGRYEQYF. The complete variable domain, with remaining parts taken from reference TRBV28 and TRBJ2-7, reads DVKVTQSSRYLVKRTGEKVFLECVQDMDHENMFWYRQDPGLGLRLIYFSYDVKMKEKGDIPEGYSVSREKKERFSLILESASTNQTSMYLCASGGSGRYEQYFGPGTRLTVT.